One and the same sample provided the 8 T cell receptor beta chains below, sequenced in a study of T cell responses to AZD1222 COVID-19 vaccine. Repertoires were generated with immunoSEQ multiplex PCR, while TCRdb's copy carries only in-frame clones and drops some. The sample lists about 190,000 clones, around 87% seen once, with 2.5% to 3% in the top ten. The specimen was peripheral blood, collected on day 0 of MenACWY control vaccination. These receptors originate from an adult in good health.

The genes are TRBV6-5 and TRBJ2-3; D possibly corresponds to TRBD1 (5 bases). Germline lookup yields CDR1 MNHEY and CDR2 SVGAGI. The CDR3 runs 15 residues. V was trimmed by 0 bases and J by 8 bases, leaving 15 bases between them. The CDR3 reads CASSYSQGSPTTQYF. CDR3 DNA: TGTGCCAGCAGTTACTCGCAGGGTAGCCCCACTACGCAGTATTTT.

The chain has TRBV25-1 and TRBJ1-6, with D unresolved. This CDR3 contains 16 residues. CDR1 is MGHDK and CDR2 is SYGVNS in the germline V gene. With 4 bases removed from V and 0 bases from J, the gap between germline ends came to 10 bases. The CDR3 here is CASSAGGLSYNSPLHF. Here the CDR3 DNA reads TGTGCCAGCAGTGCGGGAGGCCTCTCCTATAATTCACCCCTCCACTTT.

J is TRBJ2-7 and V is TRBV30, with D uncertain. Trimming removed 4 bases from V and 5 bases from J, with 12 bases in between. This CDR3 has 12 amino acids. Looked up from germline, CDR1 is GTSNPN and CDR2 is SVGIG (reference sequence). CDR3 sequence reads: CAWTASGNEQYF. For the CDR3, the DNA is TGTGCCTGGACCGCAAGTGGAAACGAGCAGTACTTC. Full variable domain (missing parts from reference TRBV30 and TRBJ2-7): SQTIHQWPATLVQPVGSPLSLECTVEGTSNPNLYWYRQAAGRGLQLLFYSVGIGQISSEVPQNLSASRPQDRQFILSSKKLLLSDSGFYLCAWTASGNEQYFGPGTRLTVT.

This chain connects TRBV7-2 to TRBJ2-5; D is undetermined. The V and J ends lost 0 bases and 1 base respectively, with 12 bases between them. CDR1 is SGHTA, CDR2 FQGNSA, per germline. This CDR3 contains 16 residues. CDR3 region: CASSLAPDGLQETQYF. CDR3 DNA sequence: TGTGCCAGCAGCTTAGCCCCCGACGGGCTCCAAGAGACCCAGTACTTC. Complete variable domain (other parts from reference TRBV7-2 and TRBJ2-5): GAGVSQSPSNKVTEKGKDVELRCDPISGHTALYWYRQSLGQGLEFLIYFQGNSAPDKSGLPSDRFSAERTGGSVSTLTIQRTQQEDSAVYLCASSLAPDGLQETQYFGPGTRLLVL.

V and J are TRBV4-2 and TRBJ1-2; D is unclear. This CDR3 has 14 amino acids. CDR1 is LGHNA and CDR2 is YNFKEQ in the germline V gene. V lost 4 bases, J lost 1 base, and 10 bases lay in between. This CDR3 is CASSRPTGNYGYTF. CDR3 nucleotide sequence: TGTGCCAGCAGCCGGCCTACGGGTAACTATGGCTACACCTTC.

The J gene is TRBJ1-5, the V gene TRBV21-1; TRBD1 is the table's D call and was not checked against the DNA. TRBV21-1 is classified as a pseudogene. The CDR3 spans 18 residues. The CDR3 is CASSKGTGAKSGNQPQHF. The CDR3, as DNA: TGTGCCAGCAGCAAAGGGACAGGGGCCAAAAGTGGCAATCAGCCCCAGCATTTT.

The chain links TRBV20-1 to TRBJ1-1; the match to TRBD1 covers 7 bases. Trimming took 6 bases from V and 7 from J; bases not matched to a gene: 5. The CDR3 has 11 residues. In germline, CDR1 is DFQATT, CDR2 SNEGSKA (reference sequence). The CDR3 DNA follows: TGCAGTGCCCGGGGACAGCATGAAGCTTTCTTT. Protein: CSARGQHEAFF.

The rearrangement uses TRBV18 and TRBJ2-5; 7 bases agree with TRBD2. The CDR3 runs to 14 residues. With V trimmed by 4 bases and J by 4 bases, 6 bases remained unmatched. The germline V gene has CDR1 KGHSH and CDR2 LQKENI. The DNA for the CDR3 is TGTGCCAGCTCACGCCAAGGACTAGGAGAGACCCAGTACTTC. It translates to CASSRQGLGETQYF.